The 21 T cell receptor beta chains below were found in one sample sequenced in a study of radiotherapy plus CTLA-4 blockade in lung cancer. TCRdb's copy holds only in-frame clones and misses some; the assay was immunoSEQ multiplex PCR. The sample consists of more than 30,000 clones, around four fifths of them appearing once. Material: peripheral blood, obtained from a patient treated with radiotherapy plus ipilimumab. Receptor source: a human donor with non-small cell lung cancer that progressed on radiotherapy plus ipilimumab.

The chain couples TRBV6-6 to TRBJ2-6, with 7 nucleotides matching TRBD1. The length of the CDR3 is 14 residues. After removal of 6 bases from V and 2 bases from J, the junction contained 1 base not matched to a gene. Germline values: CDR1 MNHNY, CDR2 SVGAGI (reference sequence). As DNA, the CDR3 is TGTGCCAGCAGGCAGGGGGCTGGGGCCAACGTCCTGACTTTC. Translated: CASRQGAGANVLTF.

In its sample, this clone was seen a few times. Here the CDR3 DNA reads TGCGCCAGCAGCTTGAGGAGAACGGGCGGGTCCTACGAGCAGTACTTC. This encodes CASSLRRTGGSYEQYF. This chain links TRBV5-1 with TRBJ2-7; tentatively, D is TRBD2 (5 bases). V was pared by 1 base and J by 1 base, with 15 bases between. This CDR3 is 16 amino acids long. Germline V gene lookup returns CDR1 SGHRS and CDR2 YFSETQ.

The rearrangement uses TRBV5-1 and TRBJ2-1; TRBD2 matches at 9 bases. With V trimmed by 0 bases and J by 9 bases, 1 base remained unmatched. The CDR3 spans 13 residues. Germline CDR1 reads SGHRS; CDR2 reads YFSETQ. CDR3 in amino acids: CASSLGGGGEQFF. The CDR3 nucleotides are TGCGCCAGCAGCTTGGGCGGGGGGGGTGAGCAGTTCTTC.

This chain links TRBV2 with TRBJ2-3, with 11 positions matching TRBD2. V shed 3 bases and J 0 bases; nucleotides not matched to a gene: 23. CDR3 length: 23 residues. Per germline, CDR1 SNHLY and CDR2 FYNNEI. CDR3 residues: CASSERGESGTSGTVRSTDTQYF. CDR3 nucleotides: TGTGCCAGCAGTGAGAGAGGGGAATCCGGGACTAGCGGAACCGTCCGGAGCACAGATACGCAGTATTTT.

This rearrangement joins TRBV7-3 to TRBJ1-1, with 7 positions matching TRBD1. In germline, CDR1 is SGHTA, CDR2 FQGTGA. CDR3 length: 16 residues. Trimming at V came to 0 bases and at J to 1 base, leaving 5 bases not matched to a gene. The CDR3: CASSLTGTVQNTEAFF. The CDR3 coding sequence is TGTGCCAGCAGCTTAACGGGGACAGTGCAGAACACTGAAGCTTTCTTT. Complete variable domain (other parts from reference TRBV7-3 and TRBJ1-1): GAGVSQTPSNKVTEKGKYVELRCDPISGHTALYWYRQSLGQGPEFLIYFQGTGAADDSGLPNDRFFAVRPEGSVSTLKIQRTERGDSAVYLCASSLTGTVQNTEAFFGQGTRLTVV.

The chain uses TRBV25-1 and TRBJ1-1; D may be TRBD1 (6 bases). The V gene's germline CDR1 is MGHDK and CDR2 SYGVNS. Between the trimmed V and J ends, which lost 6 bases and 1 base, there was a span of 6 bases. This CDR3 is built from 12 residues. The CDR3 region has the DNA TGTGCCAGCAGCAGGGGGAACACTGAAGCTTTCTTT. Protein: CASSRGNTEAFF.

The chain carries TRBV5-1 and TRBJ2-2; 10 nucleotides align to TRBD2. CDR1 SGHRS and CDR2 YFSETQ come from the germline V gene. Unmatched junction bases numbered 12, after V lost 4 bases and J lost 6 bases. The CDR3 covers 17 residues. In DNA form, the CDR3 reads TGCGCCAGCAGCCAAGCGGGGGGGCCATCCTCCGCCGGGGAGCTGTTTTTT. It specifies CASSQAGGPSSAGELFF.

The chain links TRBV2 to TRBJ2-7, with D unresolved. V lost 4 bases and J lost 2, with 3 bases in between. Germline V CDR1 and CDR2: SNHLY, FYNNEI. The CDR3 has 11 amino acids. The CDR3 nucleotides are TGTGCCAGCAGTGCCACCTACGAGCAGTACTTC. Translation gives CASSATYEQYF.

This chain joins TRBV2 and TRBJ2-5, with 10 bases that match TRBD1. Germline V gene lookup returns CDR1 SNHLY and CDR2 FYNNEI. V shed 6 bases, J shed 5 bases, and the junction held 6 bases outside the gene matches. The CDR3 length is 14 residues. CDR3 bases: TGTGCCAGCAGAGCTAGGGGACAGGGGGAGACCCAGTACTTC. Translating it yields CASRARGQGETQYF. Filled out from reference TRBV2 and TRBJ2-5, the complete variable domain reads EPEVTQTPSHQVTQMGQEVILRCVPISNHLYFYWYRQILGQKVEFLVSFYNNEISEKSEIFDDQFSVERPDGSNFTLKIRSTKLEDSAMYFCASRARGQGETQYFGPGTRLLVL.

This clone was recorded once. The chain couples TRBV19 to TRBJ1-2, with TRBD1 matching over 9 bases. V gave up 7 bases and J gave up 7 bases; unmatched junction bases: 10. Looked up from germline, CDR1 is LNHDA and CDR2 is SQIVND (reference sequence). This CDR3 contains 14 residues. In nucleotides, the CDR3 is TGTGCCAGTACTGATACAGGGGGCCTATCTGGCTACACCTTC. This sequence encodes CASTDTGGLSGYTF.

The genes are TRBV7-3 and TRBJ2-3, with D perhaps matching TRBD2 (7 bases). The V end lost 3 bases, the J end lost 1 base, and 14 bases lay between the germline ends. In germline, CDR1 is SGHTA, CDR2 FQGTGA. CDR3 size: 16 residues. The DNA for the CDR3 is TGTGCCAGCAGCTTCTTCGGCGGGGGCCGCACAGATACGCAGTATTTT. Translation: CASSFFGGGRTDTQYF.

The chain carries TRBV19 and TRBJ1-5; TRBD1 matches 7 bases. This CDR3 has 15 amino acids. CDR1 LNHDA and CDR2 SQIVND come from the germline V gene (reference sequence). V was pared by 6 bases and J by 3 bases, with 8 bases of the junction left unmatched. CDR3 residues: CASRETGAVNQPQHF. CDR3 sequence (DNA): TGTGCCAGTAGAGAAACAGGGGCCGTCAATCAGCCCCAGCATTTT.

This chain uses TRBV5-5 with TRBJ2-5; 10 bases align to TRBD2. In germline, CDR1 is SGHKS, CDR2 YYEKEE (reference sequence). The CDR3 is 18 amino acids. The V and J ends lost 4 bases and 2 bases, in that order; junction bases with no gene match: 14. CDR3 protein: CASSPWTAGGLSQETQYF. The CDR3 region has the DNA TGTGCCAGCAGCCCCTGGACAGCGGGGGGGCTATCGCAAGAGACCCAGTACTTC.

The chain employs TRBV29-1 and TRBJ2-7; TRBD1 matches 10 bases. The junction had 3 bases not matched to a gene; V was cut back by 2 bases and J by 5 bases. The CDR3 spans 13 residues. In germline, CDR1 is SQVTM, CDR2 ANQGSEA. The chain's CDR3 is CSVELGTGDEQYF. The CDR3 nucleotides read TGCAGCGTTGAATTGGGGACAGGGGACGAGCAGTACTTC.

This rearrangement joins TRBV19 to TRBJ1-3, with 10 bases aligning to TRBD1. Trimming cost V 3 bases and J 2 bases; bases outside gene matches: 1. CDR3 length equals 15 residues. From germline, CDR1 is LNHDA and CDR2 SQIVND (reference sequence). As DNA, the CDR3 is TGTGCCAGTAGTATGGACAGGGGGACTGGAAACACCATATATTTT. Translated, it gives CASSMDRGTGNTIYF.

The table lists this clone with a count of one. The chain has TRBV5-8 and TRBJ2-1, with 9 bases that match TRBD2. This CDR3 has 16 amino acids. With 5 bases clipped from V and 0 bases from J, the junction kept 6 bases outside the gene matches. The germline gives CDR1 SGHTS, CDR2 YDEGEE. CDR3 residues: CASSPREGSSYNEQFF. CDR3 DNA sequence: TGTGCCAGCAGTCCGCGGGAGGGGAGCTCCTACAATGAGCAGTTCTTC.

V is TRBV5-4 and J is TRBJ1-6; TRBD1 matches 8 bases. Trimming at V came to 3 bases and at J to 7 bases, leaving 3 bases not matched to a gene. Germline loops: CDR1 SGHNT, CDR2 YYREEE (reference sequence). The length of the CDR3 is 14 residues. CDR3 nucleotides: TGTGCCAGCAGCTATTGGACAGGGAATTCACCCCTCCACTTT. The encoded protein is CASSYWTGNSPLHF.

The V gene is TRBV11-2, the J gene TRBJ2-3, with 14 bases that match TRBD2. The V gene's germline CDR1 is SGHAT and CDR2 FQNNGV. V trimming: 6 bases; J trimming: 4 bases; junction bases outside the gene matches: 12. The CDR3 loop spans 18 amino acids. CDR3 nucleotide sequence: TGTGCCAGCAGTGGATTTCAGACTAGCGGGGGGGCCGCAGATACGCAGTATTTT. This codes for CASSGFQTSGGAADTQYF.

The chain has TRBV10-2 and TRBJ1-1, with TRBD1 matching over 8 bases. The V and J ends lost 8 bases and 10 bases, in that order; junction bases with no gene match: 6. CDR3 length: 11 amino acids. Germline-derived CDR1 and CDR2 are WSHSY and SAAADI. This chain's CDR3 is CASSDRDRAFF. In nucleotides, the CDR3 is TGCGCCAGCTCGGACAGGGATCGAGCTTTCTTT.

V gene TRBV5-1 combines with J gene TRBJ1-4; D remains ambiguous. Germline V gene data show CDR1 as SGHRS and CDR2 as YFSETQ. Trimming removed 2 bases from V and 0 bases from J, with 5 bases in between. The CDR3 has 14 amino acids. CDR3 protein: CASSLETTNEKLFF. CDR3 DNA sequence: TGCGCCAGCAGCTTAGAGACAACTAATGAAAAACTGTTTTTT.

This clone has just a few counts. This chain links TRBV7-2 with TRBJ1-5; 7 bases agree with TRBD1. This CDR3 has 15 residues. Germline values: CDR1 SGHTA, CDR2 FQGNSA. J was trimmed by 4 bases and V by 5 bases; bases with no gene match: 8. The CDR3 coding sequence is TGTGCCAGCAGCGAGAACCGGGACAGAAATCAGCCCCAGCATTTT. It yields the protein CASSENRDRNQPQHF.